This T cell receptor beta chain appears in the sequencing data of a study of blood T cell repertoires in COVID-19. Looking at the study overall: PBMCs, B-cell-depleted T cells, or T cells provided the cDNA or gDNA that made up the material.

Per the authors' pipeline: Reference gene primer amplification gave estimated nucleated cell counts. The table came from immunoSEQ multiplex PCR; TCRdb's copy has only in-frame clones and leaves some out. V, J and clone size reflect that table, while D and trimming were determined from the DNA. The table shows approximately 90,000 clones, with roughly nine tenths occurring only once. Material: peripheral blood. This TCR came from a man between 50 and 59 years old with acute or convalescent COVID-19.

The CDR3 sequence is CASSDQGGRYTEAFF. The CDR3 coding sequence is TGTGCCAGCAGCGACCAAGGGGGCAGATACACTGAAGCTTTCTTT. The chain recombines TRBV7-9 with TRBJ1-1; 7 bases are shared with TRBD1. The germline V gene has CDR1 SEHNR and CDR2 FQNEAQ (reference sequence). Trimming cost V 5 bases and J 3 bases; bases outside gene matches: 9. This CDR3 has 15 amino acids.